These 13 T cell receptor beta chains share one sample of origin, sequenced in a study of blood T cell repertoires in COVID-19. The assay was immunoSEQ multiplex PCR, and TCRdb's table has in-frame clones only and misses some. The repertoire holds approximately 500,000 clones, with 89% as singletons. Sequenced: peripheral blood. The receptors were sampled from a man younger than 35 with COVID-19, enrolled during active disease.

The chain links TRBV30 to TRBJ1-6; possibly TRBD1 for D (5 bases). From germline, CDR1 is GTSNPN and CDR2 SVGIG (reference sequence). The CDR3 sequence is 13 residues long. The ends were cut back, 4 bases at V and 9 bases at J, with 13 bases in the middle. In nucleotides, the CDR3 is TGTGCCTGGACACAGGCAGTGGGTTCACCCCTCCACTTT. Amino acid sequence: CAWTQAVGSPLHF.

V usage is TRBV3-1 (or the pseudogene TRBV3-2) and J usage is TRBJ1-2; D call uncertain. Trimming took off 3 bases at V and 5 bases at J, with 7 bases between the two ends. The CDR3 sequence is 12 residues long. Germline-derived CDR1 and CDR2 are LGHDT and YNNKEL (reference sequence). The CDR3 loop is CASSQYSYGYTF. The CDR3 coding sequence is TGTGCCAGCAGCCAGTACAGTTATGGCTACACCTTC.

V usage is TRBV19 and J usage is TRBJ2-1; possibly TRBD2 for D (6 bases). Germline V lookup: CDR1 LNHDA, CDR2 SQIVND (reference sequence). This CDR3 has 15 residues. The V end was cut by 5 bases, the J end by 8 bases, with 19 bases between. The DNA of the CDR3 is TGTGCCAGTAGTCCTTTAGCGTTGGGAGGTTATGAGCAGTTCTTC. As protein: CASSPLALGGYEQFF.

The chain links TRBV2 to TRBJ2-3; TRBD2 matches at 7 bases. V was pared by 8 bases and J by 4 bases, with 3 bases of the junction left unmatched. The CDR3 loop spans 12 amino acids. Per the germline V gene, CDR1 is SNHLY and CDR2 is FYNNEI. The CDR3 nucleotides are TGTGCCAGCCGCGGGAGTTCAGATACGCAGTATTTT. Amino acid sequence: CASRGSSDTQYF.

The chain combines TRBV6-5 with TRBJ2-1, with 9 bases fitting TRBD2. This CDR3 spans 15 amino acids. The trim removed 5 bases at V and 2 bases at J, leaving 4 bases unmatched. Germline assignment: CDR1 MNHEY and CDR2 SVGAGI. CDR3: CASSQTSGAYNEQFF. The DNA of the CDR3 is TGTGCCAGCAGTCAGACTAGCGGAGCCTACAATGAGCAGTTCTTC.

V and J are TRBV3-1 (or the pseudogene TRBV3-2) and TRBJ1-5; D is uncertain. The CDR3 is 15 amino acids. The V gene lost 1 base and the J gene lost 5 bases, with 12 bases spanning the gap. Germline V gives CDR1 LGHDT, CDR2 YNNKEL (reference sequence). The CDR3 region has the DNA TGTGCCAGCAGCCAAGCGTTGTGGGGAGATCAGCCCCAGCATTTT. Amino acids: CASSQALWGDQPQHF.

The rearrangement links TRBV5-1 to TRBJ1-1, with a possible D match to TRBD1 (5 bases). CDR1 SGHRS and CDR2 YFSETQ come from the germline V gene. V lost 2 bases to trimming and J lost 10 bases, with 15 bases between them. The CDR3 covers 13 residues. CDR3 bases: TGCGCCAGCAGCTTCAATACGGGGAGGGGAGCTTTCTTT. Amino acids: CASSFNTGRGAFF.

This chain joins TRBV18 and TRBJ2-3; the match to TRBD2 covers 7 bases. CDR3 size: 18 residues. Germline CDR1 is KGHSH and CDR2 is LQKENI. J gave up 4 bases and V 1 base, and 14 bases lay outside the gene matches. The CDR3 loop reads CASSPRGRGGRPADTQYF. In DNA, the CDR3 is TGTGCCAGCTCACCACGGGGGAGGGGTGGGAGGCCGGCAGATACGCAGTATTTT.

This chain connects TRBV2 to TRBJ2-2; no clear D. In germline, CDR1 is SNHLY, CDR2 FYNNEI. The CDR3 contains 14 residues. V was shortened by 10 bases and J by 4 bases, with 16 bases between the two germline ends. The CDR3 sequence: CATGRVAFTGELFF. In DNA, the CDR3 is TGTGCCACTGGGCGTGTGGCGTTCACCGGGGAGCTGTTTTTT.

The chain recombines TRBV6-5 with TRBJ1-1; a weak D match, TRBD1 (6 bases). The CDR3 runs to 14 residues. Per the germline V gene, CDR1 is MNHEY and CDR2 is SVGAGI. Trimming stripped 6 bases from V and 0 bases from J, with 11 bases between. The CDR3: CASSLTGVNTEAFF. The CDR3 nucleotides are TGTGCCAGCAGCTTGACAGGAGTGAACACTGAAGCTTTCTTT.

The DNA of the CDR3 is TGTGCCAGCAGGGCAGACACAGATACGCAGTATTTT. Residues: CASRADTDTQYF. This chain connects TRBV9 to TRBJ2-3; D unresolved. This CDR3 is built from 12 residues. V shed 5 bases and J shed 2 bases, with 6 bases lying between them. Germline lookup yields CDR1 SGDLS and CDR2 YYNGEE.

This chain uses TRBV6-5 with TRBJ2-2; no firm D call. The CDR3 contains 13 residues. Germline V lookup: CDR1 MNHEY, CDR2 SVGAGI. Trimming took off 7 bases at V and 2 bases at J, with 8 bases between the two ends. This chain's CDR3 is CASIHPNTGELFF. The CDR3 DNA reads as TGTGCCAGCATTCATCCAAACACCGGGGAGCTGTTTTTT.

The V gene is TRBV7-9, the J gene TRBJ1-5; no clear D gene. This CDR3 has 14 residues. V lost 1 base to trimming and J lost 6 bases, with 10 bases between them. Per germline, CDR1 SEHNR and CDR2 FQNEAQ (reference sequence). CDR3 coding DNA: TGTGCCAGCAGCTTAGGAGGGAGTTCTCAGCCCCAGCATTTT. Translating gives CASSLGGSSQPQHF.